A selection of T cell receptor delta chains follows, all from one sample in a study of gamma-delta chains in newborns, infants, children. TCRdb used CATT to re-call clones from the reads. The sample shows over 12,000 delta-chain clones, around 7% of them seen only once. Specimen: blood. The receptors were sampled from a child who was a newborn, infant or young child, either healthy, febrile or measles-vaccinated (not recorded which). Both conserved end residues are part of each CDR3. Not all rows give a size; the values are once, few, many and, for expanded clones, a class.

cdr3_aa: CACEDYWGINSWDTRQMFF
v_call: TRDV2
clone_size: .

cdr3_aa: CACDSVGGTRGTDKLIF
v_call: TRDV2
clone_size: .

cdr3_aa: CACDTVPGDGSSWDTRQMFF
v_call: TRDV2
clone_size: .

cdr3_aa: CARDTAGVHPSSWDTRQMFF
v_call: TRDV2
clone_size: .

cdr3_aa: CACDDLTSEEPRRMFF
v_call: TRDV2
clone_size: .

cdr3_aa: CALGELVALGDMTAQLFF
v_call: TRDV1
clone_size: .

cdr3_aa: CACDTLTGGYLRSSWDTRQMFF
v_call: TRDV2
clone_size: once

cdr3_aa: CACGGRGIRRRSWDTRQMFF
v_call: TRDV2
clone_size: .

cdr3_aa: CACDTWGMTAQLFF
v_call: TRDV2
clone_size: hyperexpanded

cdr3_aa: CACDAVNWGSSWDTRQMFF
v_call: TRDV2
clone_size: few

cdr3_aa: CACDTVLGDKDLTAQLFF
v_call: TRDV2
clone_size: .

cdr3_aa: CACDTGWGSRSWDTRQMFF
v_call: TRDV2
clone_size: .

cdr3_aa: CACDTLLGESSWDTRQMFF
v_call: TRDV2
clone_size: .

cdr3_aa: CACDTGGYGSWDTRQMFF
v_call: TRDV2
clone_size: medium-sized

cdr3_aa: CACDTGGGFPISWDTRQMFF
v_call: TRDV2
clone_size: .

cdr3_aa: CACVRLGSSWDTRQMFF
v_call: TRDV2
clone_size: few

cdr3_aa: CACDVLGDRDTRQMFF
v_call: TRDV2
clone_size: few

cdr3_aa: CACVLLGGTTAQLFF
v_call: TRDV2
clone_size: few

cdr3_aa: CACDTLGDTSSWDTRQMFF
v_call: TRDV2
clone_size: .

cdr3_aa: CACDTLGSAHTDKLIF
v_call: TRDV2
clone_size: many

cdr3_aa: CACDTGGIPASWDTRQMFF
v_call: TRDV2
clone_size: many

cdr3_aa: CACDYWGSGSSWDTRQMFF
v_call: TRDV2
clone_size: few

cdr3_aa: CACDPTGGLPSWDTRQMFF
v_call: TRDV2
clone_size: few

cdr3_aa: CARDNTGGYAWDTRQMFF
v_call: TRDV2
clone_size: few

cdr3_aa: CACDTVGRGIRGWDTRQMFF
v_call: TRDV2
clone_size: few

cdr3_aa: CACDRLGDTTWDTRQMFF
v_call: TRDV2
clone_size: .

cdr3_aa: CACDTVGDTRSSWDTRQMFF
v_call: TRDV2
clone_size: .

cdr3_aa: CACDILDGDIRDTRQMFF
v_call: TRDV2
clone_size: few

cdr3_aa: CACDILGDMVGDTSWDTRQMFF
v_call: TRDV2
clone_size: few

cdr3_aa: CACDSVLGDSWDTRQMFF
v_call: TRDV2
clone_size: .

cdr3_aa: CACDLLGDKALTAQLFF
v_call: TRDV2
clone_size: few

cdr3_aa: CAATTISWGALTAQLFF
v_call: TRAV29/DV5
clone_size: few

cdr3_aa: CACDTAAGGSRSWDTRQMFF
v_call: TRDV2
clone_size: .

cdr3_aa: CACDDWGISWDTRQMFF
v_call: TRDV2
clone_size: few

cdr3_aa: CACDTGGYKSSWDTRQMFF
v_call: TRDV2
clone_size: .

cdr3_aa: CACDTMGDTSGSWDTRQMFF
v_call: TRDV2
clone_size: few

cdr3_aa: CACDTLLGDFSRSWDTRQMFF
v_call: TRDV2
clone_size: .

cdr3_aa: CACDVLGDKGSWDTRQMFF
v_call: TRDV2
clone_size: .

cdr3_aa: CACDYVPPKSSWDTRQMFF
v_call: TRDV2
clone_size: .

cdr3_aa: CACDTIGYPRTLTAQLFF
v_call: TRDV2
clone_size: few

cdr3_aa: CACDTYWGWDTRQMFF
v_call: TRDV2
clone_size: few

cdr3_aa: CACDTAGPSSWDTRQMFF
v_call: TRDV2
clone_size: many

cdr3_aa: CACDVLGIYSWDTRQMFF
v_call: TRDV2
clone_size: many

cdr3_aa: CACDPLLGGLALTAQLFF
v_call: TRDV2
clone_size: .

cdr3_aa: CAFCGGPALTAQLFF
v_call: TRDV3
clone_size: .

cdr3_aa: CACDTGGIEQWDTRQMFF
v_call: TRDV2
clone_size: few

cdr3_aa: CACDTWGYGWDTRQMFF
v_call: TRDV2
clone_size: few

cdr3_aa: CALGVTLPTSGGPLYTDKLIF
v_call: TRDV1
clone_size: few

cdr3_aa: CACDRIPGTLSSWDTRQMFF
v_call: TRDV2
clone_size: .

cdr3_aa: CACDTVYWGIPSWDTRQMFF
v_call: TRDV2
clone_size: .

cdr3_aa: CARDTVLGDTVSWDTRQMFF
v_call: TRDV2
clone_size: .

cdr3_aa: CACDGNYWGSSWDTRQMFF
v_call: TRDV2
clone_size: .

cdr3_aa: CACDTVGAGQAAQLFF
v_call: TRDV2
clone_size: .

cdr3_aa: CACDTWGPILSWDTRQMFF
v_call: TRDV2
clone_size: .

cdr3_aa: CACDTGGYRTWDTRQMFF
v_call: TRDV2
clone_size: few

cdr3_aa: CACDTVVLGDTLSSWDTRQMFF
v_call: TRDV2
clone_size: .

cdr3_aa: CACDTVLGDVSWDTRQMFF
v_call: TRDV2
clone_size: many

cdr3_aa: CALGELGPDKLIF
v_call: TRDV1
clone_size: .

cdr3_aa: CACDYWGFTDKLIF
v_call: TRDV2
clone_size: few